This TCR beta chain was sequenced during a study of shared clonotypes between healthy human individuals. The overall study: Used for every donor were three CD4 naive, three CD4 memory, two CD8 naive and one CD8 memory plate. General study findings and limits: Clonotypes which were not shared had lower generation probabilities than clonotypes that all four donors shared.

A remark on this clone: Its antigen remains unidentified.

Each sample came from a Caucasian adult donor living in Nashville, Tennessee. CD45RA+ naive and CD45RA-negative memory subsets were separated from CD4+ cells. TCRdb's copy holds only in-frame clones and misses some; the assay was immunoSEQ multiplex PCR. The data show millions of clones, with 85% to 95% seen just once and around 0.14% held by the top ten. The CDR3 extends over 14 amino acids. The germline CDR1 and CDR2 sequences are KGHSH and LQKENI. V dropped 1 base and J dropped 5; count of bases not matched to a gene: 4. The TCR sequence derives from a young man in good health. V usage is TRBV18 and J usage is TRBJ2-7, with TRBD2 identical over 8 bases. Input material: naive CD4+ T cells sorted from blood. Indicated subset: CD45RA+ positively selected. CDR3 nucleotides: TGTGCCAGCTCACCACAGCGGGAGAACGACGAGCAGTACTTC. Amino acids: CASSPQRENDEQYF.